The 28 T cell receptor beta chains below all came from one sample that was sequenced in a study of cytomegalovirus exposure and HLA in healthy donors. Use of 60 Vbeta and 13 Jbeta primers characterized the PCR. This table comes from immunoSEQ multiplex PCR, and its TCRdb copy is limited to in-frame clones, with some not included. The data hold under 250,000 clones, with approximately 80% observed a single time. The sample consisted of PBMCs. The receptors shown here come from a woman aged 45-59 years in good health and CMV-seropositive.

The chain carries TRBV6-6 and TRBJ1-2, with D perhaps matching TRBD1 (6 bases). Germline values: CDR1 MNHNY, CDR2 SVGAGI (reference sequence). The CDR3 extends over 14 amino acids. Trimming shortened V by 2 bases and J by 8 bases, and 15 bases separated the two germline ends. The CDR3 sequence is CASSYNGGSRGYTF. As DNA, the CDR3 is TGTGCCAGCAGTTACAATGGGGGCTCCCGAGGCTACACCTTC.

The J gene is TRBJ2-3, the V gene TRBV19; TRBD2 matches 8 bases. V lost 5 bases to trimming and J lost 3 bases; unmatched junction nucleotides: 7. Germline V gives CDR1 LNHDA, CDR2 SQIVND (reference sequence). The CDR3 is 15 amino acids. The CDR3 DNA follows: TGTGCCAGTAGTCCCTCAGCGGGGGAAACAGATACGCAGTATTTT. It translates to CASSPSAGETDTQYF.

This clone was found a few times. The gene calls are TRBV19 and TRBJ2-5; 10 bases line up with TRBD2. CDR3 length equals 15 residues. V was pared by 4 bases and J by 5 bases, with 7 bases of the junction left unmatched. CDR1 and CDR2 (germline): LNHDA, SQIVND (reference sequence). In DNA, the CDR3 is TGTGCCAGTAGTACGATAGCGGGGGGTGCCGAGACCCAGTACTTC. Translation: CASSTIAGGAETQYF.

A note on this clone: This sample also contains other DNA sequences that code for the same CDR3. The chain is built from TRBV5-1 and TRBJ2-5; D is unresolved. The CDR3 totals 16 residues. Trimming removed 2 bases at V and 3 bases at J, with 17 bases between. Germline CDR1 SGHRS, CDR2 YFSETQ. The CDR3: CASSFVMGIGKETQYF. The CDR3 nucleotides read TGCGCCAGCAGCTTCGTGATGGGCATTGGAAAAGAGACCCAGTACTTC.

This clone appeared a single time. The chain uses TRBV28 and TRBJ1-5; TRBD1 matches 9 bases. The CDR3 length is 15 residues. In germline, CDR1 is MDHEN, CDR2 SYDVKM. After removal of 6 bases from V and 6 bases from J, the junction contained 9 bases not matched to a gene. The CDR3 is CASRATGGGTQPQHF. The CDR3 nucleotides read TGTGCCAGCAGGGCGACAGGGGGTGGGACTCAGCCCCAGCATTTT.

The gene calls are TRBV4-1 and TRBJ1-4; tentatively, D is TRBD1 (5 bases). This CDR3 contains 14 residues. Germline values: CDR1 MGHRA, CDR2 YSYEKL. Trimming pared 4 bases from V and 8 bases from J, leaving 14 bases between. The CDR3 coding sequence is TGCGCCAGCAGCCCACCGTGGAGGGGCGAAAAACTGTTTTTT. Residues: CASSPPWRGEKLFF.

CDR3 in DNA: TGCGCCAGCAGCCAAGATCAGGGGGGACAAGAGACCCAGTACTTC. Protein product: CASSQDQGGQETQYF. This sequence joins TRBV4-1 and TRBJ2-5, with a weak D call TRBD1 (7 bases). The CDR3 consists of 15 residues. Germline values: CDR1 MGHRA, CDR2 YSYEKL. Trimming took 0 bases from V and 2 from J, leaving 10 bases between them.

The genes are TRBV23-1 and TRBJ1-6; 8 bases match TRBD1. TRBV23-1 is an ORF, and what it does is uncertain. This CDR3 comprises 15 residues. Germline trimming cut 3 bases from V and 10 bases from J; bases unmatched to any gene: 8. The CDR3 nucleotides read TGCGCCAGCAGTCACCCGGACAGGGTCAACTCACCCCTCCACTTT. Its translation: CASSHPDRVNSPLHF.

The chain carries TRBV9 and TRBJ2-2; tentative D call: TRBD1 (5 bases). Germline CDR1 reads SGDLS; CDR2 reads YYNGEE. The CDR3 is made up of 13 amino acids. The V gene lost 2 bases and the J gene lost 7 bases, with 9 bases spanning the gap. The CDR3 region has the DNA TGTGCCAGCAGCGTTCCAGGGCACGGGGAGCTGTTTTTT. It encodes CASSVPGHGELFF.

This chain joins TRBV11-3 and TRBJ1-1; 9 bases fit TRBD1. V shed 7 bases, J shed 3 bases, and the junction held 9 bases outside the gene matches. Per the germline V gene, CDR1 is SGHNT and CDR2 is YENEEA. This CDR3 comprises 15 residues. The DNA of the CDR3 is TGTGCCAGCATCCTCGGACAGGGGAGAGACACTGAAGCTTTCTTT. Translating it yields CASILGQGRDTEAFF. The full variable domain, in which reference TRBV11-3 and TRBJ1-1 provide the parts outside the CDR3, is EAGVVQSPRYKIIEKKQPVAFWCNPISGHNTLYWYLQNLGQGPELLIRYENEEAVDDSQLPKDRFSAERLKGVDSTLKIQPAELGDSAVYLCASILGQGRDTEAFFGQGTRLTVV.

This chain uses TRBV4-1 with TRBJ1-4; possible D gene TRBD1, 6 bases. V lost 2 bases, J lost 5 bases, and 15 bases lay in between. Germline V CDR1 and CDR2: MGHRA, YSYEKL. The CDR3 has 16 residues. The CDR3 DNA reads as TGCGCCAGCAGCCAAACACAGGGAGAGGGAAATGAAAAACTGTTTTTT. Its translation is CASSQTQGEGNEKLFF.

The chain uses TRBV7-3 and TRBJ2-5, with TRBD1 identical over 8 bases. V dropped 3 bases and J dropped 5; count of bases not matched to a gene: 5. The CDR3 covers 14 residues. Germline values: CDR1 SGHTA, CDR2 FQGTGA. The CDR3 is CASSFAGGGETQYF. The CDR3 nucleotides read TGTGCCAGCAGCTTCGCAGGGGGCGGTGAGACCCAGTACTTC.

The genes are TRBV28 and TRBJ1-4, with D perhaps matching TRBD1 (6 bases). Germline values: CDR1 MDHEN, CDR2 SYDVKM. This CDR3 contains 17 residues. Trimming took off 10 bases at V and 7 bases at J, with 28 bases between the two ends. CDR3 sequence: CATSRPRQWSRGEKLFF. CDR3 nucleotides: TGTGCCACCTCAAGGCCCCGGCAGTGGAGCAGGGGTGAAAAACTGTTTTTT.

The chain links TRBV5-1 to TRBJ1-2; 8 nucleotides match TRBD1. There are 15 residues in the CDR3. V lost 0 bases and J lost 2; bases outside the gene matches: 3. In germline, CDR1 is SGHRS, CDR2 YFSETQ. The CDR3 sequence is CASSLEGDRNYGYTF. The CDR3 DNA is TGCGCCAGCAGCTTGGAGGGGGACAGGAACTATGGCTACACCTTC.

This clone was seen only a few times. This chain uses TRBV9 with TRBJ2-1, with 8 bases identical to TRBD2. Per germline, CDR1 SGDLS and CDR2 YYNGEE. This CDR3 contains 18 residues. V shed 4 bases, J shed 2 bases, and the junction held 14 bases outside the gene matches. The DNA of the CDR3 is TGTGCCAGCAGCCTAACCGTTTCGGGCGGGGGGACCTACAATGAGCAGTTCTTC. Translated: CASSLTVSGGGTYNEQFF.

This clone has just a few counts. The chain employs TRBV28 and TRBJ1-4; tentatively, D is TRBD1 (6 bases). Trimming removed 2 bases at V and 13 bases at J, with 17 bases between. CDR1 is MDHEN, CDR2 SYDVKM, per germline. CDR3 length equals 14 residues. The CDR3 DNA reads TGTGCCAGCAGTTTACCCCAGGACAGACGAGGACTGTTTTTT. It specifies CASSLPQDRRGLFF. The entire variable domain, with the rest obtained from reference TRBV28 and TRBJ1-4, is as follows: DVKVTQSSRYLVKRTGEKVFLECVQDMDHENMFWYRQDPGLGLRLIYFSYDVKMKEKGDIPEGYSVSREKKERFSLILESASTNQTSMYLCASSLPQDRRGLFFGSGTQLSVL.

The chain links TRBV5-1 to TRBJ1-2, with TRBD1 as a possible D gene (5 bases). The CDR3 consists of 13 residues. Per the germline V gene, CDR1 is SGHRS and CDR2 is YFSETQ. V was cut by 0 bases and J by 2 bases, with 5 bases left in between. As DNA, the CDR3 is TGCGCCAGCAGCTTGGAGGGGAACTATGGCTACACCTTC. Protein product: CASSLEGNYGYTF.

The chain joins TRBV5-1 to TRBJ1-4, with D maybe TRBD1 (5 bases). V was shortened by 4 bases and J by 0 bases, with 10 bases between the two germline ends. The V gene's germline CDR1 is SGHRS and CDR2 YFSETQ. The CDR3 extends over 15 amino acids. CDR3 loop: CASSVIGATNEKLFF. In nucleotides, the CDR3 is TGCGCCAGCAGCGTAATAGGGGCAACTAATGAAAAACTGTTTTTT. Filled out from reference TRBV5-1 and TRBJ1-4, the complete variable domain reads KAGVTQTPRYLIKTRGQQVTLSCSPISGHRSVSWYQQTPGQGLQFLFEYFSETQRNKGNFPGRFSGRQFSNSRSEMNVSTLELGDSALYLCASSVIGATNEKLFFGSGTQLSVL.

This sequence joins TRBV7-9 and TRBJ1-2; D possibly corresponds to TRBD1 (6 bases). Trimming removed 4 bases at V and 8 bases at J, with 23 bases between. The CDR3 contains 16 residues. The V gene's germline CDR1 is SEHNR and CDR2 FQNEAQ (reference sequence). DNA for the CDR3: TGTGCCAGCAGCTCAACTCGCTTTACAGGGTTGAGAGGCTACACCTTC. Its protein is CASSSTRFTGLRGYTF. The full variable domain, its missing parts supplied by reference TRBV7-9 and TRBJ1-2, is DTGVSQNPRHKITKRGQNVTFRCDPISEHNRLYWYRQTLGQGPEFLTYFQNEAQLEKSRLLSDRFSAERPKGSFSTLEIQRTEQGDSAMYLCASSSTRFTGLRGYTFGSGTRLTVV.

The chain recombines TRBV30 with TRBJ2-7; 12 bases are a match to TRBD2. This CDR3 has 14 amino acids. Trimming cost V 0 bases and J 7 bases; bases outside gene matches: 4. The V gene's germline CDR1 is GTSNPN and CDR2 SVGIG (reference sequence). The CDR3 sequence: CAWSVSLAGGEQYF. In nucleotides, the CDR3 is TGTGCCTGGAGTGTATCACTAGCGGGGGGTGAGCAGTACTTC.

V and J are TRBV5-1 and TRBJ1-2; D may be TRBD1 (5 bases). There are 13 residues in the CDR3. Trimming pared 4 bases from V and 4 bases from J, leaving 11 bases between. The germline gives CDR1 SGHRS, CDR2 YFSETQ. The CDR3 loop reads CASSTGGGYGYTF. For the CDR3, the DNA is TGCGCCAGCAGCACCGGGGGAGGCTATGGCTACACCTTC.

This chain uses TRBV4-2 with TRBJ1-3, with TRBD1 as a possible D gene (6 bases). Deletions cut 5 bases from V and 4 bases from J, with 15 bases between. There are 15 residues in the CDR3. Germline V gene data show CDR1 as LGHNA and CDR2 as YNFKEQ. The CDR3: CASSSHPGAGNTIYF. CDR3 nucleotides: TGTGCCAGCAGCTCCCACCCAGGGGCCGGAAACACCATATATTTT.

This chain joins TRBV19 and TRBJ2-1; weak D call: TRBD2 (6 bases). The V gene lost 4 bases and the J gene lost 5 bases, with 15 bases spanning the gap. Germline lookup yields CDR1 LNHDA and CDR2 SQIVND (reference sequence). The CDR3 is 15 residues long. CDR3 coding DNA: TGTGCCAGTAGTACCTTCGGGACTCTCAACAATGAGCAGTTCTTC. It specifies CASSTFGTLNNEQFF.

The chain uses TRBV4-2 and TRBJ1-1, with 10 bases identical to TRBD1. CDR3 length equals 18 residues. The germline V gene has CDR1 LGHNA and CDR2 YNFKEQ. The V segment lost 1 base and the J segment 5 bases; nucleotides outside the gene matches: 13. The CDR3 loop is CASSQAGTGAQGKTEAFF. The CDR3 DNA sequence: TGTGCCAGCAGCCAAGCCGGGACAGGGGCGCAGGGGAAGACTGAAGCTTTCTTT.

This clone was detected once. The V call is TRBV15, the J call TRBJ1-1; D possibly corresponds to TRBD1 (6 bases). CDR3 size: 16 residues. V was shortened by 1 base and J by 4 bases, with 16 bases between the two germline ends. Germline V CDR1 and CDR2: LNHNV, YYDKDF (reference sequence). CDR3 bases: TGTGCCACCAGCAGAGGAGGGGGGGCTGAGGGCACTGAAGCTTTCTTT. This sequence encodes CATSRGGGAEGTEAFF.

This clone was observed once. The chain carries TRBV28 and TRBJ2-5; TRBD2 agrees at 13 bases. With V trimmed by 3 bases and J by 4 bases, 2 bases remained unmatched. The CDR3 has 15 amino acids. Germline CDR1 is MDHEN and CDR2 is SYDVKM. This CDR3 reads CASSFRTSGGETQYF. The CDR3 DNA follows: TGTGCCAGCAGTTTCCGGACTAGCGGGGGAGAGACCCAGTACTTC.

This chain connects TRBV6-5 to TRBJ1-6; D is possibly TRBD1 (5 bases). The germline V gene has CDR1 MNHEY and CDR2 SVGAGI. The CDR3 is made up of 15 amino acids. Trimming took off 2 bases at V and 8 bases at J, with 13 bases between the two ends. The CDR3 DNA reads TGTGCCAGCAGTTACAAGGGGCCCCTGGATTCACCCCTCCACTTT. The encoded protein is CASSYKGPLDSPLHF.

This clone was observed a single time. This rearrangement joins TRBV7-3 to TRBJ1-1; D is uncertain. CDR3 length: 15 amino acids. V lost 4 bases and J 5 bases, leaving 17 bases between the germline ends. CDR1 and CDR2 from the germline V gene are SGHTA and FQGTGA. CDR3 in amino acids: CASSSRTEPGTEAFF. CDR3 nucleotide sequence: TGTGCCAGCAGCTCCCGGACGGAGCCGGGGACTGAAGCTTTCTTT. The complete variable domain, with remaining parts taken from reference TRBV7-3 and TRBJ1-1, reads GAGVSQTPSNKVTEKGKYVELRCDPISGHTALYWYRQSLGQGPEFLIYFQGTGAADDSGLPNDRFFAVRPEGSVSTLKIQRTERGDSAVYLCASSSRTEPGTEAFFGQGTRLTVV.